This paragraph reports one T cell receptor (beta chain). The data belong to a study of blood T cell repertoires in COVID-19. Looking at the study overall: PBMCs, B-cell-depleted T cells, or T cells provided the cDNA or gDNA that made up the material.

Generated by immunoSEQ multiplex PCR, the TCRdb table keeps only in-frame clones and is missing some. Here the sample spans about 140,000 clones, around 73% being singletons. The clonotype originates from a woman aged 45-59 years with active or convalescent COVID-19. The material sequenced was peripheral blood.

CDR3: CSAYIAGPQFF. The CDR3 DNA reads TGCAGTGCCTACATAGCGGGACCGCAGTTCTTC. J is TRBJ2-1 and V is TRBV20-1, with 8 bases that match TRBD2. Germline loops: CDR1 DFQATT, CDR2 SNEGSKA (reference sequence). V was pared by 6 bases and J by 12 bases, with 7 bases of the junction left unmatched. This CDR3 comprises 11 residues.